Each of the 16 T cell receptor beta chains below was sequenced from the same sample in a study of cytomegalovirus exposure and HLA in healthy donors. The PCR made use of 60 Vbeta and 13 Jbeta primers. Here immunoSEQ multiplex PCR was the method, and the copy in TCRdb shows in-frame clones only, minus some. Of 130,000 or so clones in the sample, 65% to 85% are singletons; the top ten hold approximately 1.2%. Source material: PBMCs. The receptor source for this set is a man between 45 and 60 years old in good health and CMV-seronegative.

V and J are TRBV10-1 and TRBJ2-1, with TRBD2 matching over 8 bases. J was trimmed by 2 bases and V by 4 bases; bases with no gene match: 1. The CDR3 runs 14 residues. Germline V lookup: CDR1 WNHNN, CDR2 SYGVQD (reference sequence). The CDR3, as DNA: TGCGCCAGCAGTGGGGGACTAGCCTACAATGAGCAGTTCTTC. Protein sequence: CASSGGLAYNEQFF.

The chain links TRBV2 to TRBJ2-1; D perhaps matches TRBD2 (7 bases). The CDR3 spans 15 residues. V was shortened by 10 bases and J by 0 bases, with 16 bases between the two germline ends. The V gene's germline CDR1 is SNHLY and CDR2 FYNNEI. The chain's CDR3 is CATATGRGSYNEQFF. CDR3 coding DNA: TGTGCCACCGCAACAGGGAGGGGCTCCTACAATGAGCAGTTCTTC.

CDR3 in amino acids: CASSPYRQVYNEQFF. CDR3 sequence (DNA): TGTGCCAGCAGTCCCTACCGACAAGTCTACAATGAGCAGTTCTTC. The V gene is TRBV27, the J gene TRBJ2-1; D is undetermined. Germline CDR1 and CDR2: MNHEY and SMNVEV (reference sequence). The length of the CDR3 is 15 residues. V was trimmed by 5 bases and J by 3 bases, leaving 14 bases between them.

This clone showed up just a few times. The chain recombines TRBV29-1 with TRBJ2-3; 9 bases match TRBD2. CDR1 SQVTM and CDR2 ANQGSEA come from the germline V gene. This CDR3 spans 14 amino acids. The V gene end was trimmed by 7 bases and the J gene end by 5 bases; junction bases not matched to a gene: 10. The CDR3 reads CSAAPGLAGDTQYF. The CDR3 DNA reads as TGCAGCGCCGCCCCGGGACTAGCAGGAGATACGCAGTATTTT.

V and J are TRBV9 and TRBJ2-5; possibly TRBD2 for D (6 bases). Trimming removed 0 bases from V and 4 bases from J, with 16 bases in between. The CDR3 has 16 residues. Per germline, CDR1 SGDLS and CDR2 YYNGEE. CDR3 coding DNA: TGTGCCAGCAGCGTAGGGGGGGTTATTGGGGGAGAGACCCAGTACTTC. This gives the protein CASSVGGVIGGETQYF.

The rearrangement uses TRBV4-1 and TRBJ1-1; 7 nucleotides match TRBD1. Germline CDR1 and CDR2: MGHRA and YSYEKL. The CDR3 extends over 15 amino acids. V shed 0 bases and J 11 bases; nucleotides not matched to a gene: 12. The CDR3 coding sequence is TGCGCCAGCAGCCAAGAATCGGACAGGCCCAGGTCGGCTTTCTTT. Amino acid sequence: CASSQESDRPRSAFF.

This chain connects TRBV30 to TRBJ2-2; a possible D gene is TRBD2 (5 bases). The CDR3 spans 12 residues. The V gene's germline CDR1 is GTSNPN and CDR2 SVGIG (reference sequence). The germline V and J ends were trimmed by 2 bases and 5 bases, with 6 bases remaining between them. CDR3 protein: CAWSPGTGELFF. In DNA, the CDR3 is TGTGCCTGGAGTCCGGGGACCGGGGAGCTGTTTTTT.

This clone was seen just once. The rearrangement joins TRBV10-2 to TRBJ1-4; D is undetermined. CDR1 WSHSY and CDR2 SAAADI come from the germline V gene. This CDR3 spans 14 amino acids. The V gene lost 2 bases and the J gene lost 11 bases, with 15 bases spanning the gap. CDR3 sequence (DNA): TGCGCCAGCAGTGAGGGAGGGTGGTTGAAGAAACTGTTTTTT. Translation gives CASSEGGWLKKLFF.

The rearrangement joins TRBV6-6 to TRBJ1-1; 8 nucleotides line up with TRBD1. From germline, CDR1 is MNHNY and CDR2 SVGAGI (reference sequence). V shed 8 bases, J shed 1 base, and the junction held 6 bases outside the gene matches. The CDR3 is 14 amino acids. The CDR3 DNA sequence: TGTGCCAGCCTCTCAGGGGGCGCGAACACTGAAGCTTTCTTT. Its translation is CASLSGGANTEAFF.

The J gene is TRBJ1-5, the V gene TRBV18; D is perhaps TRBD1 (6 bases). Germline V CDR1 and CDR2: KGHSH, LQKENI. V was clipped by 6 bases and J by 4 bases, with 13 bases between them. There are 14 residues in the CDR3. The chain's CDR3 is CASSRTETNQPQHF. As DNA, the CDR3 is TGTGCCAGCTCTCGGACAGAAACTAATCAGCCCCAGCATTTT.

The sample holds a few counts of this clone. The chain employs TRBV4-1 and TRBJ2-1, with a weak D call TRBD2 (7 bases). The germline V gene encodes CDR1 MGHRA and CDR2 YSYEKL. Trimming pared 0 bases from V and 3 bases from J, leaving 18 bases between. CDR3 size: 18 residues. The CDR3 is CASSQEEGGASGYNEQFF. The CDR3 DNA is TGCGCCAGCAGCCAAGAGGAAGGGGGGGCTAGCGGCTACAATGAGCAGTTCTTC.

The chain employs TRBV6-1 and TRBJ2-7; 9 positions match TRBD1. Germline CDR1 is MNHNS and CDR2 is SASEGT. V lost 1 base, J lost 5 bases, and 6 bases stayed unmatched. The CDR3 contains 15 residues. CDR3 nucleotides: TGTGCCAGCAGTGAAGTATGGACAGGGGCCAACGAGCAGTACTTC. Protein product: CASSEVWTGANEQYF.

This chain joins TRBV29-1 and TRBJ2-7; 11 bases line up with TRBD2. The CDR3 covers 12 residues. With V trimmed by 4 bases and J by 7 bases, 3 bases remained unmatched. Per germline, CDR1 SQVTM and CDR2 ANQGSEA. CDR3 in DNA: TGCAGCGTTGCGACTAGCGGGAAGGAGCAGTACTTC. Amino acids: CSVATSGKEQYF.

V usage is TRBV30 and J usage is TRBJ1-3, with D possibly matching TRBD1 (6 bases). CDR1 is GTSNPN, CDR2 SVGIG, per germline (reference sequence). Between the trimmed V and J ends, which lost 2 bases and 3 bases, there was a span of 17 bases. The CDR3 runs to 16 residues. CDR3 residues: CAWSPFRQDFGNTIYF. The CDR3 nucleotides are TGTGCCTGGAGTCCCTTTAGACAGGACTTTGGAAACACCATATATTTT.

J is TRBJ2-2 and V is TRBV5-1, with TRBD2 matching 10 bases. Trimming cost V 0 bases and J 6 bases; bases outside gene matches: 2. The CDR3 is 15 residues long. Germline CDR1 SGHRS, CDR2 YFSETQ. Written as DNA, the CDR3 is TGCGCCAGCAGCTTGGCTAGCGGGAGTTCCGGGGAGCTGTTTTTT. Encoded protein: CASSLASGSSGELFF.

The chain links TRBV2 to TRBJ2-3; D may be TRBD1 (6 bases). The CDR3 consists of 15 residues. Germline loops: CDR1 SNHLY, CDR2 FYNNEI. Trimming removed 2 bases at V and 1 base at J, with 10 bases between. DNA for the CDR3: TGTGCCAGCAGTGAACTAGGGGGAGGCACAGATACGCAGTATTTT. As protein: CASSELGGGTDTQYF.